The sequence of this T cell receptor beta chain was determined in a study of blood T cell repertoires in COVID-19. Study information: Acute-phase and convalescent COVID-19 samples originated in the United States, Italy and Spain.

Study processing details: Reference gene primer amplification yielded estimated nucleated cell counts. Only in-frame clones appear in the TCRdb table, and some are missing; sequencing was by immunoSEQ multiplex PCR. That table supplies the V and J calls and clone size; D and trimming were determined from the DNA. The sample shows some 53,000 clones, about 88% of them seen only once. The CDR3 is made up of 12 amino acids. The germline V gene encodes CDR1 SGHDT and CDR2 YYEEEE. The V gene end was trimmed by 3 bases and the J gene end by 15 bases; junction bases not matched to a gene: 9. V and J are TRBV5-6 and TRBJ2-4; 7 bases map to TRBD1. This clonotype originated in a human donor with active COVID-19. The donor label of this sample is uncertain. The specimen was peripheral blood. In nucleotides, the CDR3 is TGTGCCAGCAGCTCACTCGGACAGGTTACGTACTTC. Translated, it gives CASSSLGQVTYF. Full variable domain (missing parts from reference TRBV5-6 and TRBJ2-4): DAGVTQSPTHLIKTRGQQVTLRCSPKSGHDTVSWYQQALGQGPQFIFQYYEEEERQRGNFPDRFSGHQFPNYSSELNVNALLLGDSALYLCASSSLGQVTYFGAGTRLSVL.